The entry below describes one TCR beta chain. Measured with immunoSEQ multiplex PCR; TCRdb has only the in-frame clones, and not every one. Found here are tens of thousands of clones, 84% of them singletons; the top ten hold less than 0.4%. This sample stems from a study of STAT5B mutations in CD4+ large granular lymphocyte leukemia. The CDR3 runs to 15 residues. In germline, CDR1 is SGHVS, CDR2 FNYEAQ. Trimming took 5 bases from V and 0 from J, leaving 11 bases between them. The sequenced material came from CD4+ T cells from blood buffy coats. The clonotype comes from a human donor in good health. The V call is TRBV7-6, the J call TRBJ2-1; perhaps D is TRBD1 or TRBD2 (5 bases each). CDR3 coding DNA: TGTGCCAGCAGCGGGGGAGTCCCCTCCTACAATGAGCAGTTCTTC. Its translation is CASSGGVPSYNEQFF. Based on the CDR3 plus reference TRBV7-6 and TRBJ2-1, the full variable domain is GAGVSQSPRYKVTKRGQDVALRCDPISGHVSLYWYRQALGQGPEFLTYFNYEAQQDKSGLPNDRFSAERPEGSISTLTIQRTEQRDSAMYRCASSGGVPSYNEQFFGPGTRLTVL.